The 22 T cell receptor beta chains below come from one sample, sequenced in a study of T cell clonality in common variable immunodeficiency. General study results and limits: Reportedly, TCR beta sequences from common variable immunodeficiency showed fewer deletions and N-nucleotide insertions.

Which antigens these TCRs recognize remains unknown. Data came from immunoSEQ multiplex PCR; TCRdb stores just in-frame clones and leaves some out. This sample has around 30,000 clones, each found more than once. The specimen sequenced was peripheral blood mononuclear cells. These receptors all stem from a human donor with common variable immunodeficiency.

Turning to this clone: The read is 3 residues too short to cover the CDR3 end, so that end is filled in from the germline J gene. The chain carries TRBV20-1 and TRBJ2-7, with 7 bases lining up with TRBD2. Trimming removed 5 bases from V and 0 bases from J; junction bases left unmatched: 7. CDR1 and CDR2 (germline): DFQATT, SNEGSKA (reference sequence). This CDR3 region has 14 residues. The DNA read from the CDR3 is TGCAGTGCTCGGCGCGGCGGGAGCTCCTACGAG. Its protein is CSARRGGSSYE. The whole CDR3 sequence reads CSARRGGSSYEQYF.

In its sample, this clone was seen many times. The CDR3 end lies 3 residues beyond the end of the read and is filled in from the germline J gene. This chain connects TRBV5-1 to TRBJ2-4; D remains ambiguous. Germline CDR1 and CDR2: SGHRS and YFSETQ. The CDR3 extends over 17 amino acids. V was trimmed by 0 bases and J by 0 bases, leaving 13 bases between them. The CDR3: CASSLAVSQLAKNIQYF. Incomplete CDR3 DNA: TGCGCCAGCAGCTTGGCCGTCTCGCAGTTAGCCAAAAACATT. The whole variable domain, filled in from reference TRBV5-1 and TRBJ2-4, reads KAGVTQTPRYLIKTRGQQVTLSCSPISGHRSVSWYQQTPGQGLQFLFEYFSETQRNKGNFPGRFSGRQFSNSRSEMNVSTLELGDSALYLCASSLAVSQLAKNIQYFGAGTRLSVL.

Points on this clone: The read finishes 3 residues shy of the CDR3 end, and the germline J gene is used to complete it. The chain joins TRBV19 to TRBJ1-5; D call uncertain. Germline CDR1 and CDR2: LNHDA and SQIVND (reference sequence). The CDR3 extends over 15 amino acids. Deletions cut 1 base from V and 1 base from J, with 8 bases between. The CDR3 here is CASSIGQASNQPQHF. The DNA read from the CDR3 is TGTGCCAGTAGTATAGGGCAGGCCAGCAATCAGCCC.

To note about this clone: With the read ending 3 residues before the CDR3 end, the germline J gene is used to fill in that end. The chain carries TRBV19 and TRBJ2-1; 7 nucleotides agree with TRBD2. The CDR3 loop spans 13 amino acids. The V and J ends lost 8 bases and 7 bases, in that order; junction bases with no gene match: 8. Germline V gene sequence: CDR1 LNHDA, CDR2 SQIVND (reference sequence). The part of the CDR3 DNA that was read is TGTGCCAGTGGGACTATGGCGTTTAATGAG. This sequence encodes CASGTMAFNE. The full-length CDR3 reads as CASGTMAFNEQFF. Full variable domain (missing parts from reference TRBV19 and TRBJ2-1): DGGITQSPKYLFRKEGQNVTLSCEQNLNHDAMYWYRQDPGQGLRLIYYSQIVNDFQKGDIAEGYSVSREKKESFPLTVTSAQKNPTAFYLCASGTMAFNEQFFGPGTRLTVL.

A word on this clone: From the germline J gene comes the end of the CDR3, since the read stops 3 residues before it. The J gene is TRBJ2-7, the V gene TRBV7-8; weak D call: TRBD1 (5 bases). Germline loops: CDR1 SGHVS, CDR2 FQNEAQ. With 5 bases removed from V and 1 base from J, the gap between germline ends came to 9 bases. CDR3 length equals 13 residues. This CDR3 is CASSGADSYEQYF. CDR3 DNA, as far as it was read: TGTGCCAGCAGCGGGGCCGATTCCTACGAG.

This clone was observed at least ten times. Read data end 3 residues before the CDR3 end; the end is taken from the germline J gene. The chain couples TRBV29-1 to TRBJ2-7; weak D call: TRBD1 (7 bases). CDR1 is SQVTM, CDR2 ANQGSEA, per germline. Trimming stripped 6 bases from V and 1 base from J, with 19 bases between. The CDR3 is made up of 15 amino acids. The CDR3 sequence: CSVAEGASWSYEQYF. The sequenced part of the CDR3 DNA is TGCAGCGTGGCGGAGGGGGCAAGCTGGTCCTACGAG.

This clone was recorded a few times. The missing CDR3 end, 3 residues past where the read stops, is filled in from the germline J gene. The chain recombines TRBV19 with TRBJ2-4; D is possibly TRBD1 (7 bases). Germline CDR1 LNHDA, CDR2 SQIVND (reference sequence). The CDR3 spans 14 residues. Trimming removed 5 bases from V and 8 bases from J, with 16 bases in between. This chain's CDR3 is CASSSQGGFDIQYF. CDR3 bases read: TGTGCCAGTAGTTCTCAGGGGGGATTCGACATT.

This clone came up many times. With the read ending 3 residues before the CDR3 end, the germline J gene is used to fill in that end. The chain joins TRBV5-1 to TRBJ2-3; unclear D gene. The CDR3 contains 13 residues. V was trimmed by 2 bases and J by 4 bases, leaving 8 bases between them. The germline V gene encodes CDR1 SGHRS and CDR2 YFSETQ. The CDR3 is CASSFRSPDTQYF. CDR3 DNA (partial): TGCGCCAGCAGCTTCCGTAGCCCAGATACG.

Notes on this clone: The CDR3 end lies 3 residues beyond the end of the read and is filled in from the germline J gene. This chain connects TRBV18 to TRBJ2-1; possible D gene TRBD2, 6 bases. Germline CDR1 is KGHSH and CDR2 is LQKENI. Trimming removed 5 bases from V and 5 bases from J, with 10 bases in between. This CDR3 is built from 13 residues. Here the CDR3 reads CASSVGLNNEQFF. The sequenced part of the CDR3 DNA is TGTGCCAGCTCAGTCGGACTAAACAATGAG. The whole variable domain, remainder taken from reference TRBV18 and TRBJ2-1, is NAGVMQNPRHLVRRRGQEARLRCSPMKGHSHVYWYRQLPEEGLKFMVYLQKENIIDESGMPKERFSAEFPKEGPSILRIQQVVRGDSAAYFCASSVGLNNEQFFGPGTRLTVL.

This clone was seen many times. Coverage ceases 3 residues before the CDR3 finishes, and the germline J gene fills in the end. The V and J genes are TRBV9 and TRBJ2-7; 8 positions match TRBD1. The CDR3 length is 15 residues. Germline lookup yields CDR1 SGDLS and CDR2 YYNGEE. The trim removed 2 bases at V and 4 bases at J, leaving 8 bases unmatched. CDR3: CASSVSQGAGYEQYF. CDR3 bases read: TGTGCCAGCAGCGTTAGTCAGGGGGCTGGGTACGAG.

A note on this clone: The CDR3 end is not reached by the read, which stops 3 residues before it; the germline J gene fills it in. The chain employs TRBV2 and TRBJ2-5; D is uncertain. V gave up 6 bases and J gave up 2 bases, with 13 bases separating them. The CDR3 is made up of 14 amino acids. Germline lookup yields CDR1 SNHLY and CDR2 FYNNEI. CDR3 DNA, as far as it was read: TGTGCCAGCAGCGATAACTACGAACAAGAGACC. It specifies CASSDNYEQET. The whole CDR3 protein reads CASSDNYEQETQYF.

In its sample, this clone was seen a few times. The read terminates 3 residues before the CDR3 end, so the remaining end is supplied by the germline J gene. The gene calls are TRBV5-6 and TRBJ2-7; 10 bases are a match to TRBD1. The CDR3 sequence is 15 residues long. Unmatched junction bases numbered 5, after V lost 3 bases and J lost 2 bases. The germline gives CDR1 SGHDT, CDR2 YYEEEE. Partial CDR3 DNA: TGTGCCAGCAGCTCGACCGGGACAGGGGCCTACGAG. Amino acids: CASSSTGTGAYE. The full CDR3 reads CASSSTGTGAYEQYF.

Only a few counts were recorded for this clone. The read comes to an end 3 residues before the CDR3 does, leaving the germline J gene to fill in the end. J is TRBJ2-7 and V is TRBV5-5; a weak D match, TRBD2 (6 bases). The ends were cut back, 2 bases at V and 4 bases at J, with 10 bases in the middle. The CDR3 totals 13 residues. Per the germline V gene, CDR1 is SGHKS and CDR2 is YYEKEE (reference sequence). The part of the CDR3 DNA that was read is TGTGCCAGCAGCTTTGTCGGGGGTTACGAG. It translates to CASSFVGGYE. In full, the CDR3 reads CASSFVGGYEQYF.

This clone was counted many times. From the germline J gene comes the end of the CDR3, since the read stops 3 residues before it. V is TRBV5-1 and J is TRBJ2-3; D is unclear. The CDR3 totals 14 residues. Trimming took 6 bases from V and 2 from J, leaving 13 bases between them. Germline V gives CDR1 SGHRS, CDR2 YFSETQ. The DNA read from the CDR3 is TGCGCCAGCACCGAAGGCGGTTTCACAGATACG. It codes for CASTEGGFTDT. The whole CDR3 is CASTEGGFTDTQYF.

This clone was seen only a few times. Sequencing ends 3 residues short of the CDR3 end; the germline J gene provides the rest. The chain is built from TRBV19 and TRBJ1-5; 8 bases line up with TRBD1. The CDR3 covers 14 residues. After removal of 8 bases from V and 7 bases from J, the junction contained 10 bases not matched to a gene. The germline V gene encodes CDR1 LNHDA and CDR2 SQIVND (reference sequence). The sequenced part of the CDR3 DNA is TGTGCCAGTTCATTACAGGGGGGGAAGCAGCCC. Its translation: CASSLQGGKQP. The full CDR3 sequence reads CASSLQGGKQPQHF.

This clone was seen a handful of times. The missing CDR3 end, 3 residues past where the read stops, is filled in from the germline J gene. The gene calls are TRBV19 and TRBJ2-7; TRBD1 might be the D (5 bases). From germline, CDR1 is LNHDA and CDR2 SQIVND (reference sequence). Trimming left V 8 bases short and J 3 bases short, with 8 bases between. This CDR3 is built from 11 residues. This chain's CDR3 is CASQGIYEQYF. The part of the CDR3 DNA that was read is TGTGCCAGTCAGGGAATCTACGAG.

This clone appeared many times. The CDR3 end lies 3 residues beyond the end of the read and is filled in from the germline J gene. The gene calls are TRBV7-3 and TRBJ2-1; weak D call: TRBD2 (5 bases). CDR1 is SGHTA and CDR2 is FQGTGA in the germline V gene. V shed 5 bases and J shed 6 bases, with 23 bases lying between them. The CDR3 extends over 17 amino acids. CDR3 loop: CASSAEVSPSLANEQFF. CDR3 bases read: TGTGCCAGCAGCGCGGAGGTCAGTCCCTCCCTTGCCAATGAG.

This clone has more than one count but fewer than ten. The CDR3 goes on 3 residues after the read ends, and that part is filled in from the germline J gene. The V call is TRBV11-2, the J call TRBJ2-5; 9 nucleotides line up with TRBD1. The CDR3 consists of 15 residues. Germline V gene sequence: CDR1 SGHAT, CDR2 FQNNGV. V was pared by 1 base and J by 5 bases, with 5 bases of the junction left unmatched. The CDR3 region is CASSLGPGTGETQYF. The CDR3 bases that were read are TGTGCCAGCAGCTTAGGCCCCGGGACAGGGGAGACC.

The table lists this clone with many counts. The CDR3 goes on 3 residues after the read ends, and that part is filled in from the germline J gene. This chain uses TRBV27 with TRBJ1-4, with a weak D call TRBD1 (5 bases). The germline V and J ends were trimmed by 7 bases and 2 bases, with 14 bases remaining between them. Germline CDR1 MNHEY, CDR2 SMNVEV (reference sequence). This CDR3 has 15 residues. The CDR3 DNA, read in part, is TGTGCCAGCACCGCCGGGGGGGGGACTAATGAAAAA. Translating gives CASTAGGGTNEK. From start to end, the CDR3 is CASTAGGGTNEKLFF.

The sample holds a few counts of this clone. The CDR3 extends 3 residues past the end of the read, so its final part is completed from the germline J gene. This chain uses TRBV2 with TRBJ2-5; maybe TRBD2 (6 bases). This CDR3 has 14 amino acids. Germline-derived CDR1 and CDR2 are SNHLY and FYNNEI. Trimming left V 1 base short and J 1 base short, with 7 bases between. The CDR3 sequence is CASSEGRGQETQYF. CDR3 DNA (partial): TGTGCCAGCAGTGAAGGGAGGGGCCAAGAGACC.

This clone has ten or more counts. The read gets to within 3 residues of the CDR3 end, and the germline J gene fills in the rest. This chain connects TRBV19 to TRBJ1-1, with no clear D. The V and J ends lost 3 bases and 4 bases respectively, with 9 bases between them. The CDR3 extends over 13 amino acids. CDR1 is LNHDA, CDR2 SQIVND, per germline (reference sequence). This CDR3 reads CASSIFGRTEAFF. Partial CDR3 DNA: TGTGCCAGTAGTATTTTTGGCCGCACTGAA.

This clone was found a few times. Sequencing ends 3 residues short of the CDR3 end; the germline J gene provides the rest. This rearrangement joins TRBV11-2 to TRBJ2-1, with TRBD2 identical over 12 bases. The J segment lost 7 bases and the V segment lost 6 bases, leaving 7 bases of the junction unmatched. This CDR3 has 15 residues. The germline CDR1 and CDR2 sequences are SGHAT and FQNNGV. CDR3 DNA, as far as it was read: TGTGCCAGCAGAAGACTAGCGGGAGTTGGAAATGAG. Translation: CASRRLAGVGNE. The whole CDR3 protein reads CASRRLAGVGNEQFF. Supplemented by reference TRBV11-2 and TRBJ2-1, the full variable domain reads EAGVAQSPRYKIIEKRQSVAFWCNPISGHATLYWYQQILGQGPKLLIQFQNNGVVDDSQLPKDRFSAERLKGVDSTLKIQPAKLEDSAVYLCASRRLAGVGNEQFFGPGTRLTVL.